The clone carrying this T cell receptor beta chain has a single count. Its matching antigen is unknown. Per germline, CDR1 GTSNPN and CDR2 SVGIG (reference sequence). The CDR3 is 16 residues long. V gave up 0 bases and J gave up 8 bases, with 22 bases separating them. The method was immunoSEQ multiplex PCR; TCRdb's version includes in-frame clones alone and lacks a portion of them. The sample carries more than 2,000,000 clones, over 85% recorded once. CD4+ cells underwent separation, giving CD45RA+ naive and CD45RA-negative memory subsets. The data were obtained in a study of shared clonotypes between healthy human individuals. Study in general: Three plates each covered CD4 naive and memory; CD8 naive two, CD8 memory one. Study-wide results and caveats: Richness estimates generally favored naive over memory subsets.

The TCR originated in a man aged 18 to 29 in good health. Some clones in this sample may be carry-over from other donors' samples. The chain joins TRBV30 to TRBJ1-2; weak D call: TRBD1 (5 bases). The sequenced sample consisted of naive CD4+ T cells from PBMCs. Subset reported: CD45RA+ positively selected. CDR3 bases: TGTGCCTGGAGTGTGGTTCCAGGGAGGGGTTCCGGGGGCTACACCTTC. It is translated as CAWSVVPGRGSGGYTF.